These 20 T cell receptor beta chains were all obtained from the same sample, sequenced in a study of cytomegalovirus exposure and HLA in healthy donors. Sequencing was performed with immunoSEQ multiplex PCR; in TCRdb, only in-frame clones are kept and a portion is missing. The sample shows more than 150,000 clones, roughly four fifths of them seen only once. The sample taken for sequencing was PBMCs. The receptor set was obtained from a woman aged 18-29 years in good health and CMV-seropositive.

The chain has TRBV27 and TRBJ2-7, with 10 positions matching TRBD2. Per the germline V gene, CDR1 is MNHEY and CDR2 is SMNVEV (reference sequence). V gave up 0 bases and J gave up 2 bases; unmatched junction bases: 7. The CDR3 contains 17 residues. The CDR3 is CASSLSAGGGLPYEQYF. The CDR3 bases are TGTGCCAGCAGTTTATCAGCGGGGGGGGGCCTACCCTACGAGCAGTACTTC.

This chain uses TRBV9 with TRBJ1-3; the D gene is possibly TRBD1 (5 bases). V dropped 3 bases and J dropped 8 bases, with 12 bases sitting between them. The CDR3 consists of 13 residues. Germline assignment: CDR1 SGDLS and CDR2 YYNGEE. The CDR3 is CASSAHRIDTIYF. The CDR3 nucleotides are TGTGCCAGCAGCGCACACAGGATAGACACCATATATTTT.

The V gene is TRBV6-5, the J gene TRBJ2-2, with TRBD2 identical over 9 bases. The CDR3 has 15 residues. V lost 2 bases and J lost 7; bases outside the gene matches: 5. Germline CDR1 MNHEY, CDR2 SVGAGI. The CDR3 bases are TGTGCCAGCAGTTACCGGCGGGGGGGTATCGGGGAGCTGTTTTTT. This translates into CASSYRRGGIGELFF.

The CDR3 loop reads CASSPGLASGNTIYF. The CDR3 region has the DNA TGTGCCAGCAGCCCGGGACTTGCCTCTGGAAACACCATATATTTT. V usage is TRBV5-5 and J usage is TRBJ1-3, with D perhaps TRBD1 (5 bases). Trimming removed 4 bases at V and 0 bases at J, with 11 bases between. Germline CDR1 SGHKS, CDR2 YYEKEE (reference sequence). This CDR3 contains 15 residues.

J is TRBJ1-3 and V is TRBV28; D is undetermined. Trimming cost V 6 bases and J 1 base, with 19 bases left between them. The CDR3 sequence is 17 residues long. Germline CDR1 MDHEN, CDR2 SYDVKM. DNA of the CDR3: TGTGCCAGCAGCGACCTTATCCGCGGGAGGTCTGGAAACACCATATATTTT. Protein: CASSDLIRGRSGNTIYF. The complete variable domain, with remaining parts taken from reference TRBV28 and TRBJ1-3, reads DVKVTQSSRYLVKRTGEKVFLECVQDMDHENMFWYRQDPGLGLRLIYFSYDVKMKEKGDIPEGYSVSREKKERFSLILESASTNQTSMYLCASSDLIRGRSGNTIYFGEGSWLTVV.

CDR3 loop: CASRSTGAWLDTQYF. CDR3 in DNA: TGTGCCAGCAGATCCACAGGGGCCTGGTTGGATACGCAGTATTTT. J is TRBJ2-3 and V is TRBV27; 7 bases line up with TRBD1. The CDR3 extends over 15 amino acids. In germline, CDR1 is MNHEY, CDR2 SMNVEV (reference sequence). V lost 6 bases and J lost 6; bases outside the gene matches: 12.

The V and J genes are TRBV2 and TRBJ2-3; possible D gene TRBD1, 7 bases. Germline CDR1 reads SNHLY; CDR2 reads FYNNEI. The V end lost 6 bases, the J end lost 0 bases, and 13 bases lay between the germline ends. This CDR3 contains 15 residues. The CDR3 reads CASRKGAGSTDTQYF. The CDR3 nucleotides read TGTGCCAGCAGAAAGGGGGCGGGGAGCACAGATACGCAGTATTTT.

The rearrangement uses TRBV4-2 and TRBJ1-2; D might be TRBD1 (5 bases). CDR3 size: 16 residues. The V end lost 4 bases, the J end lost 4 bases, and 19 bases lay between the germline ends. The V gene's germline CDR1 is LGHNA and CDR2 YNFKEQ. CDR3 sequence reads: CASSRTTGPSPYGYTF. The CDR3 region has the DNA TGTGCCAGCAGCCGAACTACAGGACCGAGTCCCTATGGCTACACCTTC.

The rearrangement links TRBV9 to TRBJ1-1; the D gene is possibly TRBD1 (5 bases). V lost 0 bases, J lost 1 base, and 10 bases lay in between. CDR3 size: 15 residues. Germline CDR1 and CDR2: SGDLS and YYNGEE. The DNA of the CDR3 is TGTGCCAGCAGCGTAGCGTCGACAGCGAACACTGAAGCTTTCTTT. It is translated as CASSVASTANTEAFF.

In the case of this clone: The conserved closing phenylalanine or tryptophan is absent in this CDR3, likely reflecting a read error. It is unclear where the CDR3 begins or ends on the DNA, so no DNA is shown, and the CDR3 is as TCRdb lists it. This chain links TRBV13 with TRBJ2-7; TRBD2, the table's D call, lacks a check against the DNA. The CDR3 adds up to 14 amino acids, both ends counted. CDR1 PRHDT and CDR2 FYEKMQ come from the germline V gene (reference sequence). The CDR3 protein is CASSLEGGATPPRI.

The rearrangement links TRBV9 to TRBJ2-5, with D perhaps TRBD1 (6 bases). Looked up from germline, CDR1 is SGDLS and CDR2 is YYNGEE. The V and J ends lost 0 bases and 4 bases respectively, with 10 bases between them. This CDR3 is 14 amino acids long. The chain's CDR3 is CASSVVGGLETQYF. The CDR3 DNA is TGTGCCAGCAGCGTAGTAGGGGGATTAGAGACCCAGTACTTC.

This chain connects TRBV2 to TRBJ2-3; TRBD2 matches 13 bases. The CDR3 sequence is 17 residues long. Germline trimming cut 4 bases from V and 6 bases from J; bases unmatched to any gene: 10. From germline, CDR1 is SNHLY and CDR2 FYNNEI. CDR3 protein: CASSAGTSGNGQDTQYF. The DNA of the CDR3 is TGTGCCAGCAGTGCCGGGACTAGCGGGAACGGCCAGGATACGCAGTATTTT.

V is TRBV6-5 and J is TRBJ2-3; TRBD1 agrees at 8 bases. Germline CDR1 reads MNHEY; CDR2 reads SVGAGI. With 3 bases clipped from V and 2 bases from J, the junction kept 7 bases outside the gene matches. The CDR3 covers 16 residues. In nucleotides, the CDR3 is TGTGCCAGCAGTTATACCCGGACAGGGAACACAGATACGCAGTATTTT. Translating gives CASSYTRTGNTDTQYF.

The CDR3 is CASTPGTGGEISNQPQHF. For the CDR3, the DNA is TGTGCCAGTACCCCCGGGACAGGGGGCGAGATTAGCAATCAGCCCCAGCATTTT. The chain recombines TRBV19 with TRBJ1-5; 12 bases line up with TRBD1. V trimming: 7 bases; J trimming: 0 bases; junction bases outside the gene matches: 10. Germline V gene sequence: CDR1 LNHDA, CDR2 SQIVND (reference sequence). This CDR3 region has 18 residues.

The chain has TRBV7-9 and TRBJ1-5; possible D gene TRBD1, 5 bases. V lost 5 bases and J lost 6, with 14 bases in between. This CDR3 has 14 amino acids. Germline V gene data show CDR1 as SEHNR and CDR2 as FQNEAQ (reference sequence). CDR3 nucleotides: TGTGCCAGCAGCCCTTCGGGGGTAGGTCAGCCCCAGCATTTT. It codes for CASSPSGVGQPQHF.

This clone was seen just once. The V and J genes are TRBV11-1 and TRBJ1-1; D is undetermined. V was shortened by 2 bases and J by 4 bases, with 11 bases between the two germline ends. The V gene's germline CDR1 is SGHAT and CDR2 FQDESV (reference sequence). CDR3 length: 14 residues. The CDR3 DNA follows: TGTGCCAGCAGCTTATCGGAGGGAGTCACTGAAGCTTTCTTT. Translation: CASSLSEGVTEAFF.

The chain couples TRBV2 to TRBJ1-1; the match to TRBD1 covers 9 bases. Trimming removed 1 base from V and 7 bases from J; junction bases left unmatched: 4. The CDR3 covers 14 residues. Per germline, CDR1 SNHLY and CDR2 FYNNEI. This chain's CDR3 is CASSEERTGVEAFF. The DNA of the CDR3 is TGTGCCAGCAGTGAAGAGAGGACAGGGGTTGAAGCTTTCTTT.

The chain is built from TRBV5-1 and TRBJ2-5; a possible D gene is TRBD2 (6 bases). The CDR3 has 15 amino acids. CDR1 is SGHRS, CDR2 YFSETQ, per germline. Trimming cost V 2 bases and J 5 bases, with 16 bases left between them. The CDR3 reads CASSLRGIAAETQYF. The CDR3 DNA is TGCGCCAGCAGCTTACGAGGAATAGCGGCTGAGACCCAGTACTTC.

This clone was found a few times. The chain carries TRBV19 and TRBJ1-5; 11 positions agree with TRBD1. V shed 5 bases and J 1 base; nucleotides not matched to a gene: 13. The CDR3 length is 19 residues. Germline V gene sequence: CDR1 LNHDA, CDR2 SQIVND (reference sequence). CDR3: CASSSLDRGRLGSNQPQHF. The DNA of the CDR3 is TGTGCCAGTAGTTCCCTGGACAGGGGGCGATTGGGAAGCAATCAGCCCCAGCATTTT.

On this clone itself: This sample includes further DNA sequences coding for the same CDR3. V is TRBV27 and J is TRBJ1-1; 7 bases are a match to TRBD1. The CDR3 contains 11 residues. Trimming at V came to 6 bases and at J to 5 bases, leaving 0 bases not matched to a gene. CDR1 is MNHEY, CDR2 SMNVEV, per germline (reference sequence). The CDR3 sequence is CASSRGTEAFF. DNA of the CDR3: TGTGCCAGCAGCAGGGGGACTGAAGCTTTCTTT.